One sample yielded the 27 T cell receptor beta chains listed below, sequenced in a study of cytomegalovirus exposure and HLA in healthy donors. Primers for the PCR totalled 60 Vbeta and 13 Jbeta. Profiled with immunoSEQ multiplex PCR; TCRdb holds only in-frame clones, not every one. The sample lists around 150,000 clones; roughly three quarters were seen once. Sequenced: PBMCs. These receptors were collected from a human donor in good health.

The chain has TRBV7-8 and TRBJ2-7; the D is unclear. Trimming pared 5 bases from V and 2 bases from J, leaving 7 bases between. The V gene's germline CDR1 is SGHVS and CDR2 FQNEAQ. The CDR3 has 12 amino acids. The CDR3 region is CASSGQTYEQYF. The CDR3 DNA is TGTGCCAGCAGCGGCCAAACCTACGAGCAGTACTTC.

V usage is TRBV5-4 and J usage is TRBJ1-1; TRBD1 matches 7 bases. The CDR3 runs to 17 residues. Losses at the gene ends were 2 bases for V and 4 bases for J; bases not matched to a gene: 14. Germline CDR1 SGHNT, CDR2 YYREEE (reference sequence). The CDR3 protein is CASSLESGRQGVTEAFF. The CDR3 nucleotides read TGTGCCAGCAGCTTAGAGTCTGGAAGACAGGGTGTCACTGAAGCTTTCTTT.

The CDR3 here is CASSFSGGVGNEQFF. In DNA, the CDR3 is TGTGCCAGCAGCTTCTCGGGGGGCGTCGGGAATGAGCAGTTCTTC. The rearrangement links TRBV7-2 to TRBJ2-1, with TRBD2 as a possible D gene (7 bases). This CDR3 has 15 amino acids. V shed 3 bases and J shed 7 bases, with 16 bases lying between them. Germline V gives CDR1 SGHTA, CDR2 FQGNSA.

V is TRBV7-9 and J is TRBJ2-7, with 7 bases lining up with TRBD2. There are 12 residues in the CDR3. With 1 base clipped from V and 8 bases from J, the junction kept 2 bases outside the gene matches. CDR1 is SEHNR and CDR2 is FQNEAQ in the germline V gene (reference sequence). CDR3 nucleotides: TGTGCCAGCAGCTTAGGACTAGCCCAGCAGTACTTC. Protein: CASSLGLAQQYF.

The chain links TRBV30 to TRBJ2-4, with a tentative D call TRBD1 (6 bases). V gave up 0 bases and J gave up 4 bases, with 10 bases separating them. The germline V gene has CDR1 GTSNPN and CDR2 SVGIG (reference sequence). The CDR3 sequence is 14 residues long. The CDR3 sequence: CAWSVGGEKNIQYF. The CDR3 nucleotides read TGTGCCTGGAGTGTTGGGGGCGAAAAAAACATTCAGTACTTC.

This clone was observed a few times. The chain employs TRBV7-9 and TRBJ2-7; 9 nucleotides match TRBD1. The junction had 6 bases not matched to a gene; V was cut back by 3 bases and J by 3 bases. The germline V gene encodes CDR1 SEHNR and CDR2 FQNEAQ (reference sequence). The CDR3 loop spans 15 amino acids. CDR3 protein: CASSFWGTGNYEQYF. CDR3 coding DNA: TGTGCCAGCAGCTTTTGGGGGACAGGGAACTACGAGCAGTACTTC.

The chain is built from TRBV7-3 and TRBJ2-2; 16 nucleotides align to TRBD2. CDR3 size: 16 residues. Trimming at V came to 4 bases and at J to 6 bases, leaving 2 bases not matched to a gene. Germline V gives CDR1 SGHTA, CDR2 FQGTGA. This CDR3 is CASSSGLAGGAGELFF. In nucleotides, the CDR3 is TGTGCCAGCAGCTCGGGACTAGCGGGAGGGGCCGGGGAGCTGTTTTTT.

The V call is TRBV5-4, the J call TRBJ2-5, with TRBD2 identical over 8 bases. CDR3 length: 17 amino acids. V lost 0 bases to trimming and J lost 5 bases; unmatched junction nucleotides: 12. Germline V lookup: CDR1 SGHNT, CDR2 YYREEE (reference sequence). The CDR3 nucleotides are TGTGCCAGCAGCTTGGGTGTCACTAGCGGTGGTGAGGAGACCCAGTACTTC. This translates into CASSLGVTSGGEETQYF.

The chain uses TRBV7-9 and TRBJ1-2; no firm D call. The CDR3 has 15 residues. Germline V gives CDR1 SEHNR, CDR2 FQNEAQ (reference sequence). The V gene lost 0 bases and the J gene lost 4 bases, with 12 bases spanning the gap. The CDR3 protein is CASSLAPAQAYGYTF. CDR3 nucleotide sequence: TGTGCCAGCAGCTTAGCGCCTGCCCAAGCCTATGGCTACACCTTC.

This clone was seen more than once but under ten times. The rearrangement joins TRBV5-1 to TRBJ1-4; TRBD1 might be the D (5 bases). The CDR3 runs to 15 residues. CDR1 and CDR2 from the germline V gene are SGHRS and YFSETQ. Trimming took off 4 bases at V and 1 base at J, with 11 bases between the two ends. CDR3 coding DNA: TGCGCCAGCAGCACACAGGTGGGAACTAATGAAAAACTGTTTTTT. This sequence encodes CASSTQVGTNEKLFF.

J is TRBJ2-7 and V is TRBV29-1, with TRBD1 as a possible D gene (6 bases). Germline-derived CDR1 and CDR2 are SQVTM and ANQGSEA. V was shortened by 7 bases and J by 3 bases, with 25 bases between the two germline ends. The CDR3 loop spans 16 amino acids. The CDR3 DNA is TGCAGCGCCCGCGTGCTGACAGGCCTCCTGAACTACGAGCAGTACTTC. Its protein is CSARVLTGLLNYEQYF.

This clone was observed a few times. The rearrangement joins TRBV7-9 to TRBJ2-3; D possibly corresponds to TRBD1 (7 bases). The CDR3 runs 14 residues. Germline assignment: CDR1 SEHNR and CDR2 FQNEAQ (reference sequence). Trimming shortened V by 6 bases and J by 2 bases, and 12 bases separated the two germline ends. The CDR3 coding sequence is TGTGCCAGCAGGGGGGGACAGCTCACAGATACGCAGTATTTT. Translating it yields CASRGGQLTDTQYF.

The CDR3 region is CSVGDRGHEKLFF. The CDR3 bases are TGCAGCGTTGGGGACAGGGGGCATGAAAAACTGTTTTTT. The V gene is TRBV29-1, the J gene TRBJ1-4, with 12 bases identical to TRBD1. There are 13 residues in the CDR3. Germline V lookup: CDR1 SQVTM, CDR2 ANQGSEA. Trimming cost V 4 bases and J 6 bases; bases outside gene matches: 0.

The chain joins TRBV6-6 to TRBJ2-6; 10 positions agree with TRBD2. The CDR3 totals 16 residues. With V trimmed by 6 bases and J by 2 bases, 4 bases remained unmatched. Per the germline V gene, CDR1 is MNHNY and CDR2 is SVGAGI (reference sequence). CDR3 sequence (DNA): TGTGCCAGCAGCTTAGCGGGGGGCGCTGGGGCCAACGTCCTGACTTTC. Translated: CASSLAGGAGANVLTF.

This chain joins TRBV7-9 and TRBJ1-2, with unresolved D. Per germline, CDR1 SEHNR and CDR2 FQNEAQ (reference sequence). The CDR3 has 16 residues. V was pared by 3 bases and J by 5 bases, with 19 bases between. The CDR3 region has the DNA TGTGCCAGCAGCTTGATCGACGGGGTGATCTTTTATGGCTACACCTTC. Translating gives CASSLIDGVIFYGYTF.

J is TRBJ2-2 and V is TRBV4-3; 10 bases agree with TRBD2. CDR1 is LGHNA, CDR2 YSLEER, per germline. CDR3 length: 15 amino acids. J gave up 6 bases and V 4 bases, and 5 bases lay outside the gene matches. CDR3 protein: CASSLSGRAAGELFF. CDR3 in DNA: TGCGCCAGCAGCCTCAGCGGGAGGGCCGCCGGGGAGCTGTTTTTT.

This sequence joins TRBV15 and TRBJ2-3; D is undetermined. The V gene's germline CDR1 is LNHNV and CDR2 YYDKDF (reference sequence). This CDR3 spans 17 amino acids. Trimming cost V 2 bases and J 2 bases, with 17 bases left between them. Here the CDR3 reads CATSRSATPRFTDTQYF. CDR3 DNA sequence: TGTGCCACCAGCAGATCCGCGACTCCAAGATTCACAGATACGCAGTATTTT.

The chain carries TRBV27 and TRBJ2-7; TRBD2 matches 7 bases. This CDR3 comprises 12 residues. With 8 bases clipped from V and 5 bases from J, the junction kept 6 bases outside the gene matches. Germline V gives CDR1 MNHEY, CDR2 SMNVEV (reference sequence). The CDR3 region has the DNA TGTGCCAGCGGGGTAGCGGGTAACGAGCAGTACTTC. Its protein product is CASGVAGNEQYF.

The chain employs TRBV14 and TRBJ1-4, with D perhaps matching TRBD1 (6 bases). V was cut by 4 bases and J by 3 bases, with 24 bases left in between. The CDR3 has 19 amino acids. Germline V CDR1 and CDR2: SGHDN, FVKESK. The CDR3, as DNA: TGTGCCAGCAGCCGCTCTCACAGGTGGGGGCTTCGAGCTAATGAAAAACTGTTTTTT. Its protein product is CASSRSHRWGLRANEKLFF.

This chain joins TRBV4-1 and TRBJ1-2; D ambiguous. Between the trimmed V and J ends, which lost 4 bases and 2 bases, there was a span of 14 bases. Germline V gives CDR1 MGHRA, CDR2 YSYEKL. The CDR3 is 15 residues long. DNA for the CDR3: TGCGCCAGCAGCCGCTTCCCCGGGGTCAACTATGGCTACACCTTC. Residues: CASSRFPGVNYGYTF.

The chain links TRBV27 to TRBJ1-2; possibly TRBD1 for D (5 bases). V lost 2 bases and J 1 base, leaving 5 bases between the germline ends. The CDR3 loop spans 13 amino acids. Per the germline V gene, CDR1 is MNHEY and CDR2 is SMNVEV (reference sequence). The CDR3 sequence is CASSLQGNYGYTF. DNA for the CDR3: TGTGCCAGCAGTTTACAGGGTAACTATGGCTACACCTTC.

This clone has only one observation. V and J are TRBV27 and TRBJ1-5, with 9 bases fitting TRBD1. This CDR3 region has 18 residues. Germline V CDR1 and CDR2: MNHEY, SMNVEV (reference sequence). J was trimmed by 6 bases and V by 0 bases; bases with no gene match: 12. The CDR3 spells CASSLSPRGQGFGQPQHF. The CDR3 DNA is TGTGCCAGCAGTTTATCTCCCCGGGGACAGGGTTTTGGTCAGCCCCAGCATTTT.

The chain uses TRBV19 and TRBJ2-1, with 7 bases fitting TRBD2. Per germline, CDR1 LNHDA and CDR2 SQIVND (reference sequence). The CDR3 extends over 15 amino acids. The J segment lost 0 bases and the V segment lost 5 bases, leaving 4 bases of the junction unmatched. CDR3 protein: CASSGGRASYNEQFF. CDR3 coding DNA: TGTGCCAGTAGTGGAGGGAGGGCCTCCTACAATGAGCAGTTCTTC.

The chain uses TRBV27 and TRBJ2-7; no reliable D call. CDR3 length: 15 amino acids. The V gene's germline CDR1 is MNHEY and CDR2 SMNVEV (reference sequence). Trimming took off 0 bases at V and 3 bases at J, with 12 bases between the two ends. CDR3 nucleotide sequence: TGTGCCAGCAGTTTATCGCCAGGCAATTTCTACGAGCAGTACTTC. Protein sequence: CASSLSPGNFYEQYF.

V gene TRBV5-4 combines with J gene TRBJ1-2; TRBD1 aligns across 10 bases. The germline CDR1 and CDR2 sequences are SGHNT and YYREEE (reference sequence). V lost 4 bases and J lost 7; bases outside the gene matches: 10. The CDR3 is 15 residues long. This CDR3 is CASSGNRQGASGYTF. The DNA of the CDR3 is TGTGCCAGCAGCGGAAACCGACAGGGGGCGAGTGGCTACACCTTC.

J is TRBJ1-1 and V is TRBV27, with D possibly being TRBD1 (5 bases). The CDR3 length is 17 residues. Germline V gene data show CDR1 as MNHEY and CDR2 as SMNVEV (reference sequence). V lost 2 bases and J lost 5, with 21 bases in between. The CDR3 is CASSLRGEPNRDTEAFF. For the CDR3, the DNA is TGTGCCAGCAGTTTACGGGGGGAGCCTAATCGGGATACTGAAGCTTTCTTT.

The chain links TRBV10-3 to TRBJ1-5; D unclear. This CDR3 has 14 amino acids. V lost 6 bases to trimming and J lost 0 bases, with 9 bases between them. From germline, CDR1 is ENHRY and CDR2 SYGVKD. The CDR3 protein is CAIRGGSSNQPQHF. DNA of the CDR3: TGTGCCATCAGGGGAGGGTCTAGCAATCAGCCCCAGCATTTT.